This T cell receptor beta chain was recorded in a study of blood T cell repertoires in COVID-19. V gave up 4 bases and J gave up 1 base, with 10 bases separating them. The CDR3 length is 14 residues. Germline V gives CDR1 MGHRA, CDR2 YSYEKL. Clones were read by immunoSEQ multiplex PCR, and TCRdb kept only the in-frame ones, dropping some. There are about 390,000 clones in the sample; roughly 89% occur only once, and 10% lies in the top ten. The specimen sequenced was PBMCs or T cells enriched from blood (not recorded which). The chain links TRBV4-1 to TRBJ1-1, with TRBD1 as a possible D gene (5 bases). The clonotype originates from a woman aged 50 to 60 who had recovered from COVID-19. The DNA for the CDR3 is TGCGCCAGCAGCCCCCTCGGGGGGAACACTGAAGCTTTCTTT. Amino acid sequence: CASSPLGGNTEAFF.